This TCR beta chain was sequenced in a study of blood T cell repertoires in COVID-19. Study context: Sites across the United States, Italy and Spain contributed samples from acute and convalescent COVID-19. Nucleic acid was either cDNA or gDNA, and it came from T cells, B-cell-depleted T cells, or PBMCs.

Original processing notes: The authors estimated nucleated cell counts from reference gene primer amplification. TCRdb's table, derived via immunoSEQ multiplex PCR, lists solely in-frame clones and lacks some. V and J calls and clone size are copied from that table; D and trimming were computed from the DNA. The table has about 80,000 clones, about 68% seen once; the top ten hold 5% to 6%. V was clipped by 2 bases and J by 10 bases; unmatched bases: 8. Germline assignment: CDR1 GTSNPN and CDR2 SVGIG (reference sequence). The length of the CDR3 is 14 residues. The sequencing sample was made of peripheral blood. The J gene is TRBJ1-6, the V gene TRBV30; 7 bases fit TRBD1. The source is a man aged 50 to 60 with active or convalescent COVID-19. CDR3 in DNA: TGTGCCTGGAGTCAGACAGGGCGTGGCTCACCCCTCCACTTT. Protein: CAWSQTGRGSPLHF.